Below, 19 T cell receptor beta chains from the same sample are listed, as sequenced in a study of T-cell memory formation after mild COVID-19. A single record per CDR3 protein comes from TCRdb applying MiXCR to the 5' RACE reads. This sample has a few hundred thousand distinct CDR3 sequences, with 20% to 25% found just once. Sequenced: PBMCs or a T cell subset sorted from them (not recorded which). All receptors derive from an adult woman who had mild COVID-19 (a few samples of this study predate the infection). Cell type and time point are not known.

This chain links TRBV12-3 or TRBV12-4 with TRBJ2-1; 14 bases map to TRBD2. With V trimmed by 6 bases and J by 10 bases, 8 bases remained unmatched. The CDR3 runs 15 residues. CDR3 loop: CASRSGTSGRGEQFF. The CDR3 DNA follows: TGTGCCAGCAGATCCGGGACTAGCGGGAGAGGGGAGCAGTTCTTC.

There are a few counts of this clonotype. The J gene is TRBJ2-3, the V gene TRBV29-1; D not certain. Deletions cut 3 bases from V and 2 bases from J, with 0 bases between. The CDR3 extends over 10 amino acids. Germline loops: CDR1 SQVTM, CDR2 ANQGSEA. In nucleotides, the CDR3 is TGCAGCGTTGACACAGATACGCAGTATTTT. Its translation is CSVDTDTQYF.

This clonotype was picked up a small number of times. In DNA, the CDR3 is TGTGCCAGCAGCTTGGTTGGGGCCTGGAATAGCAATCAGCCCCAGCATTTT. The encoded protein is CASSLVGAWNSNQPQHF. This chain joins TRBV5-8 and TRBJ1-5, with D perhaps matching TRBD1 (5 bases). The CDR3 sequence is 17 residues long. V was trimmed by 0 bases and J by 0 bases, leaving 13 bases between them. Per the germline V gene, CDR1 is SGHTS and CDR2 is YDEGEE.

The rearrangement uses TRBV6-1 and TRBJ1-1; 7 nucleotides align to TRBD1. With V trimmed by 5 bases and J by 6 bases, 12 bases remained unmatched. The CDR3 extends over 15 amino acids. CDR1 and CDR2 from the germline V gene are MNHNS and SASEGT. Here the CDR3 reads CASSPPTGAVAEAFF. The CDR3 region has the DNA TGTGCCAGCAGTCCACCCACAGGGGCGGTCGCTGAAGCTTTCTTT.

In this sample, this clonotype turned up a few times. The chain employs TRBV19 and TRBJ2-3; D assignment may be TRBD1 or TRBD2 (5 bases each). Germline CDR1 is LNHDA and CDR2 is SQIVND (reference sequence). Trimming cost V 3 bases and J 6 bases, with 7 bases left between them. This CDR3 is built from 12 residues. CDR3 bases: TGTGCCAGTAGTATTCGGGGCGATACGCAGTATTTT. It is translated as CASSIRGDTQYF.

The chain combines TRBV18 with TRBJ1-5; 11 nucleotides align to TRBD1. Germline CDR1 reads KGHSH; CDR2 reads LQKENI. CDR3 length: 17 amino acids. V lost 6 bases and J lost 1; bases outside the gene matches: 8. CDR3 coding DNA: TGTGCCAGCTCCCGTGGCGGGACAGGGGGGAGCAATCAGCCCCAGCATTTT. Translating gives CASSRGGTGGSNQPQHF.

The rearrangement links TRBV27 to TRBJ2-6, with no clear D. The CDR3 is 17 residues long. V lost 6 bases to trimming and J lost 0 bases, with 15 bases between them. Germline loops: CDR1 MNHEY, CDR2 SMNVEV (reference sequence). The DNA of the CDR3 is TGTGCCAGCAGCTCCCTGGCAACCTTCTCTGGGGCCAACGTCCTGACTTTC. Encoded protein: CASSSLATFSGANVLTF.

Only a few counts were recorded for this clonotype. The CDR3 loop reads CASSLLRESTDTQYF. The CDR3 DNA is TGTGCCAGCAGCTTATTGCGGGAAAGCACAGATACGCAGTATTTT. V usage is TRBV7-6 and J usage is TRBJ2-3, with a weak D call TRBD2 (6 bases). The CDR3 is 15 amino acids. Germline CDR1 is SGHVS and CDR2 is FNYEAQ. V shed 2 bases and J shed 0 bases, with 9 bases lying between them.

The chain uses TRBV14 and TRBJ2-5, with 12 nucleotides matching TRBD2. Germline-derived CDR1 and CDR2 are SGHDN and FVKESK. The CDR3 is made up of 18 amino acids. V shed 4 bases, J shed 5 bases, and the junction held 14 bases outside the gene matches. CDR3 amino acids: CASSPFAGTSGQGETQYF. The CDR3 DNA reads TGTGCCAGCAGCCCATTTGCCGGGACTAGCGGGCAGGGGGAGACCCAGTACTTC.

This clonotype was observed a few times. The chain links TRBV6-2 or TRBV6-3 to TRBJ1-2; a weak D match, TRBD1 (5 bases). This CDR3 contains 15 residues. Germline values: CDR1 MNHEY, CDR2 SVGEGT. With 2 bases removed from V and 3 bases from J, the gap between germline ends came to 13 bases. DNA of the CDR3: TGTGCCAGCAGTTACCCAGGGCGCGGGGACTATGGCTACACCTTC. Translating it yields CASSYPGRGDYGYTF.

The rearrangement links TRBV5-1 to TRBJ1-2; D is ambiguous. Trimming cost V 5 bases and J 2 bases, with 10 bases left between them. Germline-derived CDR1 and CDR2 are SGHRS and YFSETQ. The CDR3 extends over 13 amino acids. The CDR3 nucleotides are TGCGCCAGCAGTGTGGGTCTCAACTATGGCTACACCTTC. This translates into CASSVGLNYGYTF.

The rearrangement links TRBV6-2 or TRBV6-3 to TRBJ2-2, with D perhaps TRBD2 (6 bases). The CDR3 has 16 residues. V lost 0 bases and J 4 bases, leaving 12 bases between the germline ends. Germline V gene sequence: CDR1 MNHEY, CDR2 SVGEGT. Written as DNA, the CDR3 is TGTGCCAGCAGTTACTCGGGGGAGGAGGGCACCGGGGAGCTGTTTTTT. Translation: CASSYSGEEGTGELFF.

This chain links TRBV7-8 with TRBJ1-1; perhaps TRBD1 as D (5 bases). Germline V lookup: CDR1 SGHVS, CDR2 FQNEAQ. The CDR3 runs to 16 residues. Trimming shortened V by 1 base and J by 0 bases, and 12 bases separated the two germline ends. The CDR3 DNA reads as TGTGCCAGCAGCTTAGGGCAGGGCCGCATGAACACTGAAGCTTTCTTT. Amino acids: CASSLGQGRMNTEAFF.

The CDR3 bases are TGTGCCAGCAGCTTAGCGCAGGGTATCCAAGAGACCCAGTACTTC. Translating it yields CASSLAQGIQETQYF. This chain joins TRBV7-9 and TRBJ2-5, with D possibly TRBD1 on 5 matching bases. This CDR3 has 15 residues. The V gene lost 0 bases and the J gene lost 1 base, with 9 bases spanning the gap. The germline V gene encodes CDR1 SEHNR and CDR2 FQNEAQ (reference sequence).

The chain joins TRBV20-1 to TRBJ2-2; 7 bases fit TRBD2. J lost 4 bases, V lost 1 base, and 9 bases had no gene match. Germline lookup yields CDR1 DFQATT and CDR2 SNEGSKA (reference sequence). The CDR3 has 16 residues. The CDR3 reads CSARASRLAVTGELFF. The CDR3 DNA sequence: TGCAGTGCTAGAGCAAGTCGACTAGCTGTCACCGGGGAGCTGTTTTTT.

This sequence joins TRBV7-9 and TRBJ2-5; a weak D match, TRBD1 (6 bases). Germline lookup yields CDR1 SEHNR and CDR2 FQNEAQ (reference sequence). V lost 5 bases, J lost 2 bases, and 15 bases lay in between. CDR3 size: 15 residues. The CDR3 DNA sequence: TGTGCCAGCAGCCGAAAATATGGACAGCAAGAGACCCAGTACTTC. This gives the protein CASSRKYGQQETQYF.

V usage is TRBV20-1 and J usage is TRBJ1-2; no clear D gene. The CDR3 runs to 12 residues. V gave up 1 base and J gave up 10 bases, with 13 bases separating them. Germline V gene data show CDR1 as DFQATT and CDR2 as SNEGSKA (reference sequence). CDR3 sequence: CSARADRLDYTF. The CDR3 DNA sequence: TGCAGTGCTAGAGCGGACCGTTTGGACTACACCTTC.

This clonotype appeared a few times. This rearrangement joins TRBV6-5 to TRBJ2-4; 10 bases line up with TRBD1. Germline V CDR1 and CDR2: MNHEY, SVGAGI. The V segment lost 5 bases and the J segment 0 bases; nucleotides outside the gene matches: 13. The CDR3 has 19 residues. The CDR3 region has the DNA TGTGCCAGCAGTCCCCGTCCCGGGACAGGGGAAGTAGCCAAAAACATTCAGTACTTC. The encoded protein is CASSPRPGTGEVAKNIQYF.

The V and J genes are TRBV9 and TRBJ2-1; 10 bases match TRBD2. The CDR3 sequence is 16 residues long. The V gene's germline CDR1 is SGDLS and CDR2 YYNGEE. J gave up 2 bases and V 2 bases, and 4 bases lay outside the gene matches. The CDR3 region is CASSVASGGAYNEQFF. The CDR3 nucleotides read TGTGCCAGCAGCGTCGCTAGCGGGGGAGCCTACAATGAGCAGTTCTTC.